The sequence of this TCR beta chain was determined in a study of blood T cell repertoires in COVID-19. Study-level information: Acute and convalescent COVID-19 specimens originated in the United States, Italy and Spain.

Germline V gene lookup returns CDR1 LGHNT and CDR2 FRNRAP. There are 16 residues in the CDR3. The ends were cut back, 1 base at V and 0 bases at J, with 12 bases in the middle. Sequencing used immunoSEQ multiplex PCR; TCRdb keeps in-frame clones, though not all of them. The sample lists more than 350,000 clones; around 89% were seen once. The sequencing sample was made of peripheral blood. The TCR originated in a woman under 40 with COVID-19, enrolled during active disease. The chain recombines TRBV12-5 with TRBJ1-2; D possibly corresponds to TRBD1 (5 bases). CDR3 in amino acids: CASGLGGGDTNYGYTF. CDR3 nucleotides: TGTGCTAGTGGTTTGGGTGGAGGGGATACTAACTATGGCTACACCTTC.